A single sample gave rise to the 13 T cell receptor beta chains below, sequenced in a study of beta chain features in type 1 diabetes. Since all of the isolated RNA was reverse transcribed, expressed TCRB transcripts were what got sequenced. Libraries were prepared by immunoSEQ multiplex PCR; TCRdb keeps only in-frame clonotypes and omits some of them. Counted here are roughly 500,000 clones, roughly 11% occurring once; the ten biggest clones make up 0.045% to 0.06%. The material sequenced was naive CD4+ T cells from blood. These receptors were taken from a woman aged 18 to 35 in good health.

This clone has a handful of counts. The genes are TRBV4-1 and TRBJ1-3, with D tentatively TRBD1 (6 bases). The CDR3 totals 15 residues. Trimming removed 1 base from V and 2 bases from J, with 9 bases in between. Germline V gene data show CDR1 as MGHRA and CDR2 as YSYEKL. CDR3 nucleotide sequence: TGCGCCAGCAGCCAAGTCTGGACAGCTGGAAACACCATATATTTT. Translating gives CASSQVWTAGNTIYF.

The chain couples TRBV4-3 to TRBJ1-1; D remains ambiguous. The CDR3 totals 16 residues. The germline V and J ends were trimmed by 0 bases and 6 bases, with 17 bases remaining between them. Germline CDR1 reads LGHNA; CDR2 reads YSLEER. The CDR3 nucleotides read TGCGCCAGCAGCCAAGATATTCAGCGTTTGGGTGCTGAAGCTTTCTTT. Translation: CASSQDIQRLGAEAFF.

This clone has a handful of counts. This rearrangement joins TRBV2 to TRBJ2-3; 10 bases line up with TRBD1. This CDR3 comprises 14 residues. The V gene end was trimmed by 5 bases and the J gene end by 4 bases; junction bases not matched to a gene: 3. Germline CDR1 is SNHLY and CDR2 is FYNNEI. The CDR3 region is CASSWDRGADTQYF. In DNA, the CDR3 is TGTGCCAGCAGTTGGGACAGGGGTGCAGATACGCAGTATTTT.

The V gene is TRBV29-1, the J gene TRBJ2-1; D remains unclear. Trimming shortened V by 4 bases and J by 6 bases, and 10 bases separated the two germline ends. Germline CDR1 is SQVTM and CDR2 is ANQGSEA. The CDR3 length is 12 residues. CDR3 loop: CSVGEVGNEQFF. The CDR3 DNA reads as TGCAGCGTTGGTGAGGTAGGCAATGAGCAGTTCTTC.

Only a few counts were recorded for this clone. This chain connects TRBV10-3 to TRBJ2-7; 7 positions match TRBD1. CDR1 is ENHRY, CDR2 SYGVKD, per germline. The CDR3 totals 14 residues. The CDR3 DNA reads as TGTGCCAGCAGTTACAACTTTTGGTTCGGGACAGTCTTCGTC. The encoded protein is CASSYNFWFGTVFV.

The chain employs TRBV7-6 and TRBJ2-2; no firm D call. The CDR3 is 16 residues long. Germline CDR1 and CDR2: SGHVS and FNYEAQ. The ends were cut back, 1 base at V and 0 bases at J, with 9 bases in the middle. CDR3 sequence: CASSLVSASNTGELFF. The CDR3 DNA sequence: TGTGCCAGCAGCTTAGTTTCAGCGTCGAACACCGGGGAGCTGTTTTTT. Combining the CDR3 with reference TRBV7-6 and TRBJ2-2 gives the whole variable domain GAGVSQSPRYKVTKRGQDVALRCDPISGHVSLYWYRQALGQGPEFLTYFNYEAQQDKSGLPNDRFSAERPEGSISTLTIQRTEQRDSAMYRCASSLVSASNTGELFFGEGSRLTVL.

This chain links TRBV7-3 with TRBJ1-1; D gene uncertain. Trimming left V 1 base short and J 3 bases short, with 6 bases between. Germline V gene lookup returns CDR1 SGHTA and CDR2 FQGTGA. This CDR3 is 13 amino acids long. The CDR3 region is CASSLIRDTEAFF. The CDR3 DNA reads TGTGCCAGCAGCTTAATCAGAGACACTGAAGCTTTCTTT.

For the CDR3, the DNA is TGTGCCAGCAGCTTTGGTCGCCGGGGTATATCCGGGGAGCTGTTTTTT. Translating it yields CASSFGRRGISGELFF. The chain uses TRBV7-3 and TRBJ2-2; D might be TRBD2 (5 bases). Germline CDR1 SGHTA, CDR2 FQGTGA. V lost 3 bases and J 6 bases, leaving 17 bases between the germline ends. CDR3 size: 16 residues.

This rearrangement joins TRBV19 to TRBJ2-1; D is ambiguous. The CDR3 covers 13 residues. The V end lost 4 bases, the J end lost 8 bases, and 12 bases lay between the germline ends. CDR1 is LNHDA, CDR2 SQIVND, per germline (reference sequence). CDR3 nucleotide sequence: TGTGCCAGTAGTAGGGGTCCGGAGTATGAGCAGTTCTTC. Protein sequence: CASSRGPEYEQFF.

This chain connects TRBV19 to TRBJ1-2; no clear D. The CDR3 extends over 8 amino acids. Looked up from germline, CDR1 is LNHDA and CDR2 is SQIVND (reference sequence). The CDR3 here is CMAGPYTF. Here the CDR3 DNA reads TGTATGGCAGGTCCTTACACCTTC.

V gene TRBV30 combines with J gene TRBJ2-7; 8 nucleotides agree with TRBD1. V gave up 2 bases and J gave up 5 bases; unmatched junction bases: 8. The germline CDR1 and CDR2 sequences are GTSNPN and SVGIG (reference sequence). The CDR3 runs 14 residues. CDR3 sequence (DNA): TGTGCCTGGAGTTTTGGGACAGGAGGGGACGAGCAGTACTTC. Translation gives CAWSFGTGGDEQYF.

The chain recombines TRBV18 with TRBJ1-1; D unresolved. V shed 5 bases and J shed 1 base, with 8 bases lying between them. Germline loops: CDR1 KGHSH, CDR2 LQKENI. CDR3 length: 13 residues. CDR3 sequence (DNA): TGTGCCAGCTCAATGGGAACGAACACTGAAGCTTTCTTT. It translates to CASSMGTNTEAFF.

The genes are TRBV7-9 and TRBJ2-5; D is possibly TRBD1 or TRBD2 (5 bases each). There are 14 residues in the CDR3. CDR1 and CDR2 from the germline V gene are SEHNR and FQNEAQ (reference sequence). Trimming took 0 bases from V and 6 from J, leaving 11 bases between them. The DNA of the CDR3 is TGTGCCAGCAGCTTAGCCGGGGACGGACAGACCCAGTACTTC. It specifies CASSLAGDGQTQYF. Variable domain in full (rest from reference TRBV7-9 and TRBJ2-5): DTGVSQNPRHKITKRGQNVTFRCDPISEHNRLYWYRQTLGQGPEFLTYFQNEAQLEKSRLLSDRFSAERPKGSFSTLEIQRTEQGDSAMYLCASSLAGDGQTQYFGPGTRLLVL.